This T cell receptor (beta chain) was observed in a study of identical twins. The CDR3 sequence is 17 residues long. Trimming removed 3 bases from V and 4 bases from J; junction bases left unmatched: 12. Germline V CDR1 and CDR2: SGHTS, YDEGEE. Via MiXCR, TCRdb re-called the 5' RACE reads, giving one row per CDR3 protein. The table lists roughly 690,000 distinct CDR3 sequences, 5.5% to 7.5% of them singletons. This clonotype has at least ten counts. The sequence came from a man aged 18 to 29 in good health. The chain combines TRBV5-8 with TRBJ2-1; 8 nucleotides line up with TRBD2. The sample consisted of naive T cells sorted from blood. CDR3 protein: CASSSVGGERMYNEQFF. The CDR3 bases are TGTGCCAGCAGCTCCGTCGGGGGGGAGAGAATGTACAATGAGCAGTTCTTC.